What follows are 23 T cell receptor beta chains derived from one specimen sequenced in a study of early T cells in non-severe SARS-CoV-2 infection. TCRdb independently ran MiXCR on the 5' RACE reads; one entry per CDR3 protein. Of just over 95,000 distinct CDR3 sequences listed, 11% are singletons. The material sequenced was whole blood, taken at baseline. These receptors all stem from an adult who was a healthcare worker with PCR-confirmed SARS-CoV-2 infection or an uninfected control (not recorded which).

This clonotype was observed a few times. The genes are TRBV15 and TRBJ2-6; D is uncertain. With 8 bases removed from V and 0 bases from J, the gap between germline ends came to 8 bases. This CDR3 comprises 14 residues. Germline V gene lookup returns CDR1 LNHNV and CDR2 YYDKDF (reference sequence). CDR3 residues: CATSVSSGANVLTF. The CDR3 nucleotides are TGTGCCACCTCCGTGAGCTCTGGGGCCAACGTCCTGACTTTC.

The chain joins TRBV7-2 to TRBJ2-1; weak D call: TRBD2 (5 bases). The V and J ends lost 1 base and 8 bases respectively, with 15 bases between them. CDR3 length: 15 residues. CDR1 SGHTA and CDR2 FQGNSA come from the germline V gene. Here the CDR3 reads CASSLEGYPGYEQFF. The CDR3 DNA is TGTGCCAGCAGCTTAGAAGGGTATCCGGGGTATGAGCAGTTCTTC.

This clonotype has just one count. The DNA of the CDR3 is TGCAGTGCTAGAGATCGGGTCACAGATACGCAGTATTTT. Its translation is CSARDRVTDTQYF. The chain combines TRBV20-1 with TRBJ2-3; D ambiguous. V was trimmed by 0 bases and J by 2 bases, leaving 6 bases between them. Germline lookup yields CDR1 DFQATT and CDR2 SNEGSKA (reference sequence). The CDR3 consists of 13 residues.

The CDR3 bases are TGTGCCAGCCTACAGTCGAACACCGGGGAGCTGTTTTTT. Encoded protein: CASLQSNTGELFF. The V call is TRBV28, the J call TRBJ2-2; D unclear. This CDR3 region has 13 residues. Trimming removed 8 bases from V and 0 bases from J, with 7 bases in between. The V gene's germline CDR1 is MDHEN and CDR2 SYDVKM.

The chain employs TRBV7-2 and TRBJ1-2, with 9 positions matching TRBD1. There are 17 residues in the CDR3. The junction had 12 bases not matched to a gene; V was cut back by 3 bases and J by 4 bases. Germline V gene data show CDR1 as SGHTA and CDR2 as FQGNSA. This CDR3 is CASSFSSGTGSTYGYTF. The CDR3 region has the DNA TGTGCCAGCAGCTTCTCATCCGGGACAGGGAGTACCTATGGCTACACCTTC.

This clonotype was observed a few times. The chain couples TRBV7-9 to TRBJ2-7; 11 bases fit TRBD2. The V and J ends lost 3 bases and 4 bases, in that order; junction bases with no gene match: 8. The CDR3 is 16 amino acids. Germline lookup yields CDR1 SEHNR and CDR2 FQNEAQ (reference sequence). In nucleotides, the CDR3 is TGTGCCAGCAGCTTTTGGGCTAGCGGGAGGTTTTACGAGCAGTACTTC. Translated, it gives CASSFWASGRFYEQYF.

This clonotype was counted only a few times. This chain connects TRBV20-1 to TRBJ2-2, with TRBD1 matching over 7 bases. V lost 6 bases to trimming and J lost 0 bases; unmatched junction nucleotides: 10. The CDR3 contains 16 residues. Germline V gene sequence: CDR1 DFQATT, CDR2 SNEGSKA (reference sequence). CDR3 sequence (DNA): TGCAGTGCCCGGGCGTCCGGGACAGCGAACACCGGGGAGCTGTTTTTT. It encodes CSARASGTANTGELFF.

This clonotype occurred a few times. The chain carries TRBV19 and TRBJ2-7; the D call may be TRBD1 or TRBD2 (5 bases each). The V gene lost 3 bases and the J gene lost 0 bases, with 9 bases spanning the gap. The CDR3 sequence is 14 residues long. Germline CDR1 reads LNHDA; CDR2 reads SQIVND (reference sequence). This CDR3 reads CASSMGVPSYEQYF. Here the CDR3 DNA reads TGTGCCAGTAGTATGGGGGTTCCCTCCTACGAGCAGTACTTC.

This clonotype was detected many times. The CDR3 sequence: CASSPGAINYGYTF. The CDR3 DNA reads as TGCGCCAGCAGCCCTGGAGCTATTAACTATGGCTACACCTTC. The chain uses TRBV5-1 and TRBJ1-2; D gene unclear. Trimming took off 4 bases at V and 1 base at J, with 11 bases between the two ends. The CDR3 extends over 14 amino acids. Looked up from germline, CDR1 is SGHRS and CDR2 is YFSETQ.

This clonotype was found many times. CDR3 in DNA: TGTGCCAGCAGCTTGGGACTCTTCCCAGATACGCAGTATTTT. Protein sequence: CASSLGLFPDTQYF. The chain is built from TRBV7-8 and TRBJ2-3, with D perhaps matching TRBD2 (6 bases). This CDR3 has 14 amino acids. Germline V lookup: CDR1 SGHVS, CDR2 FQNEAQ. The V and J ends lost 3 bases and 4 bases respectively, with 11 bases between them.

The V and J genes are TRBV12-5 and TRBJ1-2; D not resolved. Germline-derived CDR1 and CDR2 are LGHNT and FRNRAP. The CDR3 runs 11 residues. Trimming cost V 8 bases and J 5 bases, with 9 bases left between them. The CDR3: CASREGYGYTF. The CDR3 region has the DNA TGTGCTAGTCGCGAAGGGTATGGCTACACCTTC. Complete variable domain (other parts from reference TRBV12-5 and TRBJ1-2): DARVTQTPRHKVTEMGQEVTMRCQPILGHNTVFWYRQTMMQGLELLAYFRNRAPLDDSGMPKDRFSAEMPDATLATLKIQPSEPRDSAVYFCASREGYGYTFGSGTRLTVV.

A few counts support this clonotype. The V gene is TRBV9, the J gene TRBJ2-6; maybe TRBD2 (6 bases). The CDR3 is 19 amino acids. Germline CDR1 is SGDLS and CDR2 is YYNGEE. The V end lost 1 base, the J end lost 4 bases, and 21 bases lay between the germline ends. The CDR3 loop reads CASSVYGGGTGQGANVLTF. The CDR3 DNA is TGTGCCAGCAGCGTATATGGCGGAGGGACCGGGCAGGGGGCCAACGTCCTGACTTTC.

This clonotype showed up many times. The chain recombines TRBV20-1 with TRBJ2-7; possible D gene TRBD2, 6 bases. V lost 0 bases to trimming and J lost 2 bases, with 17 bases between them. The germline V gene has CDR1 DFQATT and CDR2 SNEGSKA (reference sequence). This CDR3 is built from 16 residues. This chain's CDR3 is CSARDRNRELTYEQYF. As DNA, the CDR3 is TGCAGTGCTAGAGATCGGAACCGGGAGTTAACCTACGAGCAGTACTTC.

This clonotype has a handful of counts. V gene TRBV2 combines with J gene TRBJ2-3; no clear D gene. This CDR3 comprises 13 residues. Germline V gives CDR1 SNHLY, CDR2 FYNNEI. The germline V and J ends were trimmed by 7 bases and 6 bases, with 14 bases remaining between them. CDR3 nucleotides: TGTGCCAGCAACCAAAGGCGGTCCGATACGCAGTATTTT. This gives the protein CASNQRRSDTQYF. Looking up the rest from reference TRBV2 and TRBJ2-3 gives the full variable domain: EPEVTQTPSHQVTQMGQEVILRCVPISNHLYFYWYRQILGQKVEFLVSFYNNEISEKSEIFDDQFSVERPDGSNFTLKIRSTKLEDSAMYFCASNQRRSDTQYFGPGTRLTVL.

This clonotype showed up many times. The rearrangement joins TRBV29-1 to TRBJ2-1, with TRBD2 identical over 10 bases. The CDR3 has 15 amino acids. Germline-derived CDR1 and CDR2 are SQVTM and ANQGSEA. The J segment lost 2 bases and the V segment lost 1 base, leaving 2 bases of the junction unmatched. The CDR3 region has the DNA TGCAGCGTTGAAGGGACTAGCGGCCCCTACAATGAGCAGTTCTTC. It specifies CSVEGTSGPYNEQFF.

Worth noting for this clonotype: This may be a read error: a much more frequent sequence differs by one nucleotide. V gene TRBV9 combines with J gene TRBJ2-3; D remains unclear. Trimming removed 2 bases from V and 4 bases from J, with 11 bases in between. There are 14 residues in the CDR3. Germline CDR1 and CDR2: SGDLS and YYNGEE. CDR3 in DNA: TGTGCCAGCAGCGTTGGCGGTTGGGCAGATACGCAGTATTTT. It specifies CASSVGGWADTQYF. Full variable domain (rest looked up from reference TRBV9 and TRBJ2-3): DSGVTQTPKHLITATGQRVTLRCSPRSGDLSVYWYQQSLDQGLQFLIQYYNGEERAKGNILERFSAQQFPDLHSELNLSSLELGDSALYFCASSVGGWADTQYFGPGTRLTVL.

The J gene is TRBJ2-7, the V gene TRBV7-9; D is undetermined. Germline values: CDR1 SEHNR, CDR2 FQNEAQ (reference sequence). V shed 5 bases and J shed 4 bases, with 12 bases lying between them. The length of the CDR3 is 13 residues. The CDR3 reads CASSQPPDYEQYF. In nucleotides, the CDR3 is TGTGCCAGCAGCCAACCCCCGGATTACGAGCAGTACTTC.

The table lists this clonotype with a few counts. The chain carries TRBV5-1 and TRBJ2-2; the match to TRBD1 covers 9 bases. V lost 5 bases to trimming and J lost 4 bases; unmatched junction nucleotides: 12. The germline CDR1 and CDR2 sequences are SGHRS and YFSETQ. This CDR3 comprises 17 residues. In nucleotides, the CDR3 is TGCGCCAGCAGGGTTTCGGGACAGGGCGATGGCACCGGGGAGCTGTTTTTT. Residues: CASRVSGQGDGTGELFF.

The chain carries TRBV24-1 and TRBJ2-3; TRBD1 matches at 7 bases. The J segment lost 0 bases and the V segment lost 3 bases, leaving 8 bases of the junction unmatched. Germline CDR1 is KGHDR and CDR2 is SFDVKD. The CDR3 contains 17 residues. CDR3: CATSDAPGGYSTDTQYF. The CDR3 DNA reads TGTGCCACCAGTGATGCCCCAGGGGGATACAGCACAGATACGCAGTATTTT.

This clonotype was counted ten times or more. The CDR3 DNA is TGTGCCAGCAGCTTGGCCGTGGAGCAGTTCTTC. Amino acid sequence: CASSLAVEQFF. The V and J genes are TRBV5-6 and TRBJ2-1, with no clear D. Germline V gene sequence: CDR1 SGHDT, CDR2 YYEEEE. V was pared by 0 bases and J by 10 bases, with 5 bases between. The CDR3 sequence is 11 residues long. Looking up the rest from reference TRBV5-6 and TRBJ2-1 gives the full variable domain: DAGVTQSPTHLIKTRGQQVTLRCSPKSGHDTVSWYQQALGQGPQFIFQYYEEEERQRGNFPDRFSGHQFPNYSSELNVNALLLGDSALYLCASSLAVEQFFGPGTRLTVL.

The chain recombines TRBV3-1 with TRBJ2-7, with 13 bases that match TRBD2. J lost 4 bases, V lost 5 bases, and 8 bases had no gene match. The length of the CDR3 is 16 residues. Germline V gives CDR1 LGHDT, CDR2 YNNKEL (reference sequence). This CDR3 reads CASSKGLAGAAYEQYF. CDR3 nucleotide sequence: TGTGCCAGCAGCAAAGGACTAGCGGGGGCCGCTTACGAGCAGTACTTC.

The chain has TRBV6-5 and TRBJ1-1, with a weak D call TRBD1 (5 bases). Germline V CDR1 and CDR2: MNHEY, SVGAGI. Between the trimmed V and J ends, which lost 0 bases and 5 bases, there was a span of 13 bases. CDR3 length: 15 residues. CDR3 sequence (DNA): TGTGCCAGCAGTTACTCTTTATGGGGCCGAACTGAAGCTTTCTTT. Its translation is CASSYSLWGRTEAFF.

This clonotype was observed at least ten times. V usage is TRBV12-3 or TRBV12-4 and J usage is TRBJ2-1; 7 bases are a match to TRBD2. The V gene end was trimmed by 2 bases and the J gene end by 0 bases; junction bases not matched to a gene: 1. The CDR3 length is 15 residues. CDR3 nucleotides: TGTGCCAGCAGTTTACTAGCGGCCTCCTACAATGAGCAGTTCTTC. Translating gives CASSLLAASYNEQFF.